Each of the 13 T cell receptor beta chains below was sequenced from the same sample in a study of Tregs in tolerant kidney transplant recipients. The method was immunoSEQ multiplex PCR; TCRdb's version includes in-frame clones alone and lacks a portion of them. The table lists approximately 90,000 clones, around 90% of them singletons. Sequenced: CD8+ T cells from blood. The receptor source for this set is a human donor in good health.

The rearrangement links TRBV27 to TRBJ2-6; the match to TRBD2 covers 11 bases. Looked up from germline, CDR1 is MNHEY and CDR2 is SMNVEV (reference sequence). The V gene end was trimmed by 4 bases and the J gene end by 0 bases; junction bases not matched to a gene: 8. The CDR3 loop spans 19 amino acids. The CDR3 DNA reads as TGTGCCAGCAGTTCCCAGACTAGCGGGGTAACCTCTGGGGCCAACGTCCTGACTTTC. The encoded protein is CASSSQTSGVTSGANVLTF.

The chain joins TRBV7-9 to TRBJ2-2; D gene uncertain. This CDR3 is 11 amino acids long. The V gene's germline CDR1 is SEHNR and CDR2 FQNEAQ (reference sequence). The germline V and J ends were trimmed by 8 bases and 7 bases, with 8 bases remaining between them. The CDR3 DNA follows: TGTGCCAGCCGAGCGAACGGGGAGCTGTTTTTT. The encoded protein is CASRANGELFF.

V usage is TRBV7-9 and J usage is TRBJ2-3, with D perhaps TRBD2 (6 bases). CDR3 length: 13 amino acids. V was clipped by 11 bases and J by 0 bases, with 12 bases between them. CDR1 and CDR2 from the germline V gene are SEHNR and FQNEAQ (reference sequence). This CDR3 reads CASGSSSTDTQYF. The CDR3 coding sequence is TGTGCCTCCGGGAGTTCTAGCACAGATACGCAGTATTTT.

The chain is built from TRBV30 and TRBJ2-7; the match to TRBD1 covers 7 bases. With 7 bases clipped from V and 6 bases from J, the junction kept 15 bases outside the gene matches. This CDR3 has 14 residues. CDR1 GTSNPN and CDR2 SVGIG come from the germline V gene (reference sequence). CDR3 region: CASVKGTAFVEQYF. In DNA, the CDR3 is TGTGCCTCCGTCAAAGGGACAGCTTTCGTCGAGCAGTACTTC.

The gene calls are TRBV6-5 and TRBJ2-7; D may be TRBD2 (5 bases). The CDR3 length is 13 residues. Trimming removed 7 bases from V and 2 bases from J, with 12 bases in between. CDR1 MNHEY and CDR2 SVGAGI come from the germline V gene. In DNA, the CDR3 is TGTGCCAGCACCCTCGGGGAGACCTACGAGCAGTACTTC. Its translation is CASTLGETYEQYF.

A few counts support this clone. V is TRBV2 and J is TRBJ2-6; D is unclear. V was shortened by 2 bases and J by 3 bases, with 5 bases between the two germline ends. The length of the CDR3 is 14 residues. Germline lookup yields CDR1 SNHLY and CDR2 FYNNEI. The CDR3 DNA reads as TGTGCCAGCAGTGAACAATTTGGGGCCAACGTCCTGACTTTC. It is translated as CASSEQFGANVLTF.

CDR3 residues: CASSHGADYGYTF. For the CDR3, the DNA is TGCGCCAGCAGCCACGGGGCGGACTATGGCTACACCTTC. The chain is built from TRBV4-1 and TRBJ1-2; D may be TRBD1 (5 bases). This CDR3 is 13 amino acids long. Per germline, CDR1 MGHRA and CDR2 YSYEKL. Trimming removed 3 bases at V and 3 bases at J, with 8 bases between.

The sample holds one count of this clone. The chain joins TRBV5-4 to TRBJ2-5; D possibly corresponds to TRBD2 (6 bases). Trimming stripped 4 bases from V and 7 bases from J, with 32 bases between. Germline loops: CDR1 SGHNT, CDR2 YYREEE (reference sequence). The CDR3 is 19 residues long. The CDR3 nucleotides read TGTGCCAGCAGCCTCTGGCCCCCGAGGGCCCGGGAGAACTGGGGGACCCAGTACTTC. Amino acids: CASSLWPPRARENWGTQYF. Complete variable domain (other parts from reference TRBV5-4 and TRBJ2-5): ETGVTQSPTHLIKTRGQQVTLRCSSQSGHNTVSWYQQALGQGPQFIFQYYREEENGRGNFPPRFSGLQFPNYSSELNVNALELDDSALYLCASSLWPPRARENWGTQYFGPGTRLLVL.

The chain is built from TRBV19 and TRBJ2-2; D gene unclear. There are 16 residues in the CDR3. V was cut by 7 bases and J by 0 bases, with 15 bases left in between. Germline V lookup: CDR1 LNHDA, CDR2 SQIVND (reference sequence). The CDR3: CASKGVTTANTGELFF. In nucleotides, the CDR3 is TGTGCCAGTAAAGGCGTCACAACGGCGAACACCGGGGAGCTGTTTTTT.

The V and J genes are TRBV27 and TRBJ1-1, with 7 bases fitting TRBD1. CDR1 is MNHEY, CDR2 SMNVEV, per germline (reference sequence). J lost 5 bases, V lost 6 bases, and 9 bases had no gene match. The CDR3 runs to 14 residues. CDR3 sequence reads: CASSPQGVWTEAFF. The CDR3 bases are TGTGCCAGCAGCCCTCAGGGGGTCTGGACTGAAGCTTTCTTT.

The rearrangement joins TRBV12-5 to TRBJ2-1; a weak D match, TRBD2 (5 bases). The CDR3 runs 19 residues. Trimming pared 1 base from V and 3 bases from J, leaving 22 bases between. Germline lookup yields CDR1 LGHNT and CDR2 FRNRAP. The CDR3 DNA reads as TGTGCTAGTGGTTTGGGGGCCGGCGTTAGCGCGCTAAACTACAATGAGCAGTTCTTC. Protein product: CASGLGAGVSALNYNEQFF.

The V and J genes are TRBV11-1 and TRBJ2-1, with D unresolved. The germline V and J ends were trimmed by 3 bases and 2 bases, with 8 bases remaining between them. The germline V gene encodes CDR1 SGHAT and CDR2 FQDESV (reference sequence). The CDR3 length is 14 residues. CDR3 nucleotide sequence: TGTGCCAGCAGCTTTCCGGGCGCCTACAATGAGCAGTTCTTC. This translates into CASSFPGAYNEQFF.

This clone was picked up one time. The CDR3: CASFGRNQPQHF. For the CDR3, the DNA is TGTGCCAGCTTTGGTCGGAATCAGCCCCAGCATTTT. The genes are TRBV6-1 and TRBJ1-5; D is undetermined. Trimming removed 8 bases from V and 4 bases from J, with 9 bases in between. The V gene's germline CDR1 is MNHNS and CDR2 SASEGT. This CDR3 is built from 12 residues.